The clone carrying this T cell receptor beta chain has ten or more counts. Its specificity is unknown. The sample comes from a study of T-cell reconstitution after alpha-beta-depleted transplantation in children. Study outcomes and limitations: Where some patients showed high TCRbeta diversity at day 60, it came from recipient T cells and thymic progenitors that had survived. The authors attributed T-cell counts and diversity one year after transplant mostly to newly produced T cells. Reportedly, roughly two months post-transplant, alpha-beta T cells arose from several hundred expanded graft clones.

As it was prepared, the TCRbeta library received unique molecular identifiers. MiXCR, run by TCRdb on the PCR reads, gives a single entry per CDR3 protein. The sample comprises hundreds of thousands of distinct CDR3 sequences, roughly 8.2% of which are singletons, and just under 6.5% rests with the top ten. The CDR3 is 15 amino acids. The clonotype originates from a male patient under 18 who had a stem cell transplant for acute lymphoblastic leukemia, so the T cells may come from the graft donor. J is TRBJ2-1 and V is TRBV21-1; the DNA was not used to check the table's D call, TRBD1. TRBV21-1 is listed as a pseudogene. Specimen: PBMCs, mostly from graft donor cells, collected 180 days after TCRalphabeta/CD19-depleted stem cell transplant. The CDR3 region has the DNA TGTGCCAGCAGCAGAAGGGGGGCCCGCTACAATGAGCAGTTCTTC. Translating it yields CASSRRGARYNEQFF.